The clone carrying this T cell receptor (beta chain) was picked up a small number of times. Then a second PCR, running about 6 to 12 cycles, was carried out with a sample-barcoded 5' primer and a J-beta primer mix. TCRdb re-analysed the 5' RACE reads in MiXCR, keeping a single row per CDR3 protein. The sample consists of around 1,000,000 distinct CDR3 sequences, under 30% of them appearing once. V shed 4 bases and J shed 7 bases, with 17 bases lying between them. This CDR3 spans 15 amino acids. Germline-derived CDR1 and CDR2 are SNHLY and FYNNEI. The data were taken from a study of blood T cells in healthy people across ages. These data also formed part of another study, on T cells of mothers and their children. That study reports: A primer called M1S, used in the second PCR, added sample barcodes and 2-4 random nucleotides.

This clonotype was sampled from a girl aged 2 to 10 in good health. This chain connects TRBV2 to TRBJ2-1, with a tentative D call TRBD1 (6 bases). The specimen sequenced was blood. This chain's CDR3 is CASSGGGYTGNEQFF. CDR3 nucleotide sequence: TGTGCCAGCAGTGGGGGTGGTTACACAGGGAATGAGCAGTTCTTC.